These T cell receptor beta chains were read from a single sample in a study of cytomegalovirus exposure and HLA in healthy donors. TCRdb's table, derived via immunoSEQ multiplex PCR, lists solely in-frame clones and lacks some. Among 250,000 to 350,000 clones listed, roughly 90% were seen once. The sequencing sample was made of PBMCs. These receptors came from a young man in good health and CMV-seronegative. Both conserved end residues are part of each CDR3. Each record gives: V gene, J gene, clone size, D gene, CDR3 DNA, CDR3 protein. D genes are given only for firm matches. For some rows the clone size is stated as once, few or many, or as a class when expanded; others skip it.

TRBV5-1	TRBJ1-2	NA	NA	TGCGCCAGCAGCTTAACTACAGGGTTGGGTGGCTACACCTTC	CASSLTTGLGGYTF
TRBV19	TRBJ1-1	NA	NA	TGTGCCAGTAGTATAGGGACACTTTGGGGCACTGAAGCTTTCTTT	CASSIGTLWGTEAFF
TRBV6-6	TRBJ1-6	once	NA	TGTGCCAGCAGGGAACAGGGAGAAAATTCACCCCTCCACTTT	CASREQGENSPLHF
TRBV6-6	TRBJ1-1	NA	TRBD1	TGTGCCAGCAGAACTGGGACAGGGGTAATGAACACTGAAGCTTTCTTT	CASRTGTGVMNTEAFF
TRBV29-1	TRBJ2-7	NA	NA	TGCAGCGTTGTAATCTACGAGCAGTACTTC	CSVVIYEQYF
TRBV4-3	TRBJ1-1	once	TRBD1	TGCGCCAGCAGCCGCTTGACAGGGGATCACACTGAAGCTTTCTTT	CASSRLTGDHTEAFF
TRBV6-1	TRBJ1-2	NA	NA	TGTGCCAGCAGTGAGCGGCTTTATGGCTACACCTTC	CASSERLYGYTF
TRBV7-2	TRBJ2-1	few	TRBD2	TGTGCCAGCAGCTCCGGGACTAGCGGGGGGGACAATGAGCAGTTCTTC	CASSSGTSGGDNEQFF
TRBV19	TRBJ2-2	NA	NA	TGTGCCAGTAGTATTGGAGGGGTCACCGGGGAGCTGTTTTTT	CASSIGGVTGELFF
TRBV19	TRBJ2-6	NA	NA	TGTGCCAGTAGTATAGACCTAAGTGCTGGGGCCAACGTCCTGACTTTC	CASSIDLSAGANVLTF
TRBV7-6	TRBJ2-7	NA	TRBD2	TGTGCCAGCAGCCTCAGCGGGAAACCCTACGAGCAGTACTTC	CASSLSGKPYEQYF
TRBV6-5	TRBJ1-1	NA	NA	TGTGCCAGCAGTTTAACAGGGTTAGAAGCTTTCTTT	CASSLTGLEAFF
TRBV6-1	TRBJ1-5	NA	NA	TGTGCCAGCACAACCCGGGATCAGCCCCAGCATTTT	CASTTRDQPQHF
TRBV11-3	TRBJ2-7	NA	TRBD2	TGTGCCAGCAGCTCCGGGACTAGCGGGGGAGAGGAGCAGTACTTC	CASSSGTSGGEEQYF
TRBV9	TRBJ1-5	once	NA	TGTGCCAGCAGTGAGTCGGGGGGCTGGCAGCCCCAGCATTTT	CASSESGGWQPQHF
TRBV5-6	TRBJ2-7	NA	NA	TGTGCCAGCAGCTTGTCCGGTTACGAGCAGTACTTC	CASSLSGYEQYF
TRBV6-6	TRBJ1-4	NA	TRBD1	TGTGCCAGCAGCGGGACAGGGCTCAATGAAAAACTGTTTTTT	CASSGTGLNEKLFF
TRBV29-1	TRBJ1-1	NA	NA	TGCAGCGTTTCTCCCGCGATTAACAGGGAAAGGAACACTGAAGCTTTCTTT	CSVSPAINRERNTEAFF
TRBV4-3	TRBJ2-7	NA	NA	TGCGCCAGCAGCCAAGCCCTAAGGAGCTCCTACGAGCAGTACTTC	CASSQALRSSYEQYF
TRBV6-5	TRBJ2-2	NA	TRBD1	TGTGCCAGCAGCACGGGACAGGGTAGGACCGGGGAGCTGTTTTTT	CASSTGQGRTGELFF